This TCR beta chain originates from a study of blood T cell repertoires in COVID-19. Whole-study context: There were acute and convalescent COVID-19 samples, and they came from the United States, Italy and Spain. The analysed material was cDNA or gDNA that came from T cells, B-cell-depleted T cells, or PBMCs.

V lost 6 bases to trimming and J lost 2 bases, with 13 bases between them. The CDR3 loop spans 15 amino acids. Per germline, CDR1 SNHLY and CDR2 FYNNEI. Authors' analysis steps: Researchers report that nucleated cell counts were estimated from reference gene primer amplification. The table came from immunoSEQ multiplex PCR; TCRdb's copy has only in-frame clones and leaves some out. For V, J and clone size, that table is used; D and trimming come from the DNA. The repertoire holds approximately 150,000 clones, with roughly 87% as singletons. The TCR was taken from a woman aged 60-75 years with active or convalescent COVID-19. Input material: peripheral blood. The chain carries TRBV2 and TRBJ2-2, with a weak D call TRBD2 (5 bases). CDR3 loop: CASSIGDANTGELFF. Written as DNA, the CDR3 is TGTGCCAGCAGCATCGGGGATGCAAACACCGGGGAGCTGTTTTTT.